The 20 T cell receptor beta chains listed next were all sequenced from one sample in a study of blood T cells in healthy people across ages. Combining a sample-barcoded 5' primer with a J-beta primer mix, a second PCR ran for 7 to 11 cycles. TCRdb called the 5' RACE reads again in MiXCR, with one record for every CDR3 protein. The repertoire holds about 900,000 distinct CDR3 sequences, with about 48% as singletons. Sequencing used blood. The source of these receptors is a man aged 30-40 years in good health.

The rearrangement uses TRBV10-3 and TRBJ2-5, with 9 bases aligning to TRBD2. The last part of the DNA fits TRBJ2-7 better; the J call may be wrong. The CDR3 runs to 16 residues. Germline CDR1 is ENHRY and CDR2 is SYGVKD. CDR3 protein: CAISEPDGAGGTEQYF. The CDR3 DNA sequence: TGTGCCATCAGTGAGCCCGACGGAGCGGGGGGAACCGAGCAGTACTTC.

The chain carries TRBV29-1 and TRBJ1-3; 7 nucleotides align to TRBD1. Germline V gene lookup returns CDR1 SQVTM and CDR2 ANQGSEA. With V trimmed by 4 bases and J by 8 bases, 8 bases remained unmatched. The CDR3 extends over 13 amino acids. CDR3 DNA: TGCAGCGTTGGCTCAGGGGGACTGGACACCATATATTTT. Translation: CSVGSGGLDTIYF. Looking up the rest from reference TRBV29-1 and TRBJ1-3 gives the full variable domain: SAVISQKPSRDICQRGTSLTIQCQVDSQVTMMFWYRQQPGQSLTLIATANQGSEATYESGFVIDKFPISRPNLTFSTLTVSNMSPEDSSIYLCSVGSGGLDTIYFGEGSWLTVV.

The chain links TRBV7-9 to TRBJ1-1, with 8 bases fitting TRBD1. Germline CDR1 and CDR2: SEHNR and FQNEAQ (reference sequence). The CDR3 extends over 13 amino acids. J lost 5 bases, V lost 8 bases, and 7 bases had no gene match. The CDR3 here is CASQGQGGTEAFF. DNA of the CDR3: TGTGCCAGCCAAGGACAGGGCGGGACTGAAGCTTTCTTT.

This chain links TRBV2 with TRBJ2-5, with D perhaps matching TRBD1 (6 bases). The J call may be in error: the DNA end matches TRBJ2-7 better. Germline values: CDR1 SNHLY, CDR2 FYNNEI. The CDR3 length is 13 residues. The CDR3 DNA sequence: TGTGCCAGCAGAAAGACAGGAGTCTACGAGCAGTACTTC. Amino acids: CASRKTGVYEQYF.

The gene calls are TRBV7-8 and TRBJ2-3, with a weak D call TRBD2 (6 bases). Per the germline V gene, CDR1 is SGHVS and CDR2 is FQNEAQ. The CDR3 spans 15 residues. Trimming shortened V by 5 bases and J by 2 bases, and 14 bases separated the two germline ends. CDR3 coding DNA: TGTGCCAGCAGCCTTAGCCCTAGCGACACAGATACGCAGTATTTT. This translates into CASSLSPSDTDTQYF.

The chain combines TRBV5-1 with TRBJ2-6; unclear D gene. Germline values: CDR1 SGHRS, CDR2 YFSETQ. The V end was cut by 0 bases, the J end by 4 bases, with 11 bases between. CDR3 length: 16 residues. The CDR3 spells CASSLEPQAGANVLTF. The DNA of the CDR3 is TGCGCCAGCAGCTTGGAGCCCCAAGCGGGGGCCAACGTCCTGACTTTC.

With regard to this clonotype: A much more abundant neighbour one base away suggests this may be a read error. V usage is TRBV5-1 and J usage is TRBJ2-7, with 9 positions matching TRBD1. The CDR3 runs to 14 residues. Germline lookup yields CDR1 SGHRS and CDR2 YFSETQ. CDR3 DNA sequence: TGCGCCAGCAGCACGGGACAGGGTGGCTACAAGCAGTACTTC. Translated: CASSTGQGGYKQYF.

The chain employs TRBV4-2 and TRBJ2-1, with D possibly TRBD2 on 5 matching bases. The V end was cut by 5 bases, the J end by 12 bases, with 23 bases between. The CDR3 spans 15 residues. The germline CDR1 and CDR2 sequences are LGHNA and YNFKEQ. The CDR3: CASSAELVETCTQFF. The DNA for the CDR3 is TGTGCCAGCAGCGCCGAACTAGTGGAGACTTGTACGCAGTTCTTC.

This clonotype was counted between two and nine times. The chain joins TRBV6-5 to TRBJ2-7, with D perhaps given as TRBD1 or TRBD2 (6 bases each). V lost 5 bases and J lost 7, with 12 bases in between. Germline V gene sequence: CDR1 MNHEY, CDR2 SVGAGI. The CDR3 consists of 12 residues. DNA of the CDR3: TGTGCCAGCAGTAGGGGGGCCGGGGAGCAGTACTTC. This codes for CASSRGAGEQYF.

This clonotype was seen more than once but under ten times. V gene TRBV6-2 or TRBV6-3 combines with J gene TRBJ2-7; 7 bases are a match to TRBD1. This CDR3 is built from 16 residues. CDR1 and CDR2 (germline): MNHEY, SVGEGT. Trimming removed 5 bases from V and 0 bases from J; junction bases left unmatched: 10. In nucleotides, the CDR3 is TGTGCCAGCAGTCCCGAGGGGGCGGGCTTCTCCTACGAGCAGTACTTC. It specifies CASSPEGAGFSYEQYF.

This clonotype was observed a few times. J is TRBJ1-5 and V is TRBV27; maybe TRBD1 (5 bases). CDR3 size: 16 residues. Trimming took 6 bases from V and 4 from J, leaving 19 bases between them. Germline CDR1 is MNHEY and CDR2 is SMNVEV (reference sequence). The CDR3 is CASSSLEARANQPQHF. The CDR3 region has the DNA TGTGCCAGCAGCTCCCTGGAGGCCAGGGCAAATCAGCCCCAGCATTTT.

This clonotype was seen repeatedly, ten times or more. The chain links TRBV29-1 to TRBJ2-7; D remains unclear. Germline CDR1 reads SQVTM; CDR2 reads ANQGSEA. V dropped 0 bases and J dropped 4 bases, with 7 bases sitting between them. CDR3 size: 12 residues. The CDR3 is CSVEEATYEQYF. In nucleotides, the CDR3 is TGCAGCGTTGAAGAGGCTACATACGAGCAGTACTTC.

The rearrangement joins TRBV6-5 to TRBJ2-3; D might be TRBD1 (5 bases). Germline V gives CDR1 MNHEY, CDR2 SVGAGI. Trimming removed 7 bases from V and 4 bases from J, with 15 bases in between. The CDR3 sequence is 14 residues long. DNA of the CDR3: TGTGCCAGCAACAGTCAGGGTAGGGCAGATACGCAGTATTTT. It specifies CASNSQGRADTQYF.

This clonotype has more than one count but fewer than ten. The gene calls are TRBV5-1 and TRBJ1-1; no firm D call. This CDR3 has 15 amino acids. Trimming took 2 bases from V and 4 from J, leaving 15 bases between them. Germline V gene sequence: CDR1 SGHRS, CDR2 YFSETQ. The CDR3 DNA is TGCGCCAGCAGCTTCATCGATGGTAGTGGCACTGAAGCTTTCTTT. Protein sequence: CASSFIDGSGTEAFF.

The rearrangement uses TRBV6-5 and TRBJ2-7; 10 bases are shared with TRBD1. J lost 2 bases, V lost 4 bases, and 8 bases had no gene match. The CDR3 covers 16 residues. In germline, CDR1 is MNHEY, CDR2 SVGAGI. In DNA, the CDR3 is TGTGCCAGCAGTTCGGGACAGGGGATTGGCACCTACGAGCAGTACTTC. This gives the protein CASSSGQGIGTYEQYF.

The V gene is TRBV5-8, the J gene TRBJ1-2, with D perhaps matching TRBD1 (6 bases). The CDR3 consists of 15 residues. V lost 0 bases to trimming and J lost 6 bases, with 15 bases between them. Germline V gives CDR1 SGHTS, CDR2 YDEGEE. CDR3 in DNA: TGTGCCAGCAGCTTGGGCGCAGGGGTTTCGGATGGCTACACCTTC. Translated, it gives CASSLGAGVSDGYTF.

The sample holds a few counts of this clonotype. This chain links TRBV6-5 with TRBJ2-3; tentative D call: TRBD2 (5 bases). The V gene lost 8 bases and the J gene lost 1 base, with 19 bases spanning the gap. This CDR3 has 16 amino acids. The germline gives CDR1 MNHEY, CDR2 SVGAGI. CDR3 bases: TGTGCCAGCGTTATGGACTTCAGGCGGGGCACAGATACGCAGTATTTT. Protein sequence: CASVMDFRRGTDTQYF.

This clonotype was seen only a few times. This chain uses TRBV10-3 with TRBJ2-7, with 8 bases lining up with TRBD2. Trimming cost V 6 bases and J 2 bases; bases outside gene matches: 12. This CDR3 has 16 amino acids. CDR1 is ENHRY and CDR2 is SYGVKD in the germline V gene. Here the CDR3 reads CAIRSGGELPPYEQYF. CDR3 nucleotides: TGTGCCATCAGGTCCGGGGGGGAACTCCCGCCCTACGAGCAGTACTTC.

J is TRBJ2-4 and V is TRBV4-1; D remains unclear. The J call is in doubt because the DNA end fits TRBJ2-7 better. CDR1 and CDR2 (germline): MGHRA, YSYEKL. The length of the CDR3 is 13 residues. The CDR3 region has the DNA TGCGCCAGCAGCCAACTTACGACTTACGAGCAGTACTTC. This gives the protein CASSQLTTYEQYF.

The rearrangement links TRBV4-1 to TRBJ1-2; D perhaps matches TRBD1 (5 bases). Per germline, CDR1 MGHRA and CDR2 YSYEKL. The CDR3 is 16 residues long. V dropped 0 bases and J dropped 4 bases, with 15 bases sitting between them. CDR3 protein: CASSQDLGGMAYGYTF. The CDR3 DNA is TGCGCCAGCAGCCAAGATCTTGGGGGTATGGCCTATGGCTACACCTTC.